The 28 T cell receptor beta chains below were found in one sample sequenced in a study of T cell responses to AZD1222 COVID-19 vaccine. Produced via immunoSEQ multiplex PCR; TCRdb's table is partial and in-frame only. The table has 150,000 to 200,000 clones, 92% seen once. The sample in question was peripheral blood, obtained 28 days after the second AZD1222 dose. Receptors were obtained from an adult who received the AZD1222 COVID-19 vaccine.

The chain carries TRBV3-1 (or the pseudogene TRBV3-2) and TRBJ2-1; D gene uncertain. The CDR3 contains 12 residues. V was trimmed by 4 bases and J by 7 bases, leaving 8 bases between them. Looked up from germline, CDR1 is LGHDT and CDR2 is YNNKEL (reference sequence). The CDR3 DNA reads as TGTGCCAGCAGCCCGACTTTTAATGAGCAGTTCTTC. Its translation is CASSPTFNEQFF.

The rearrangement joins TRBV28 to TRBJ2-7; 8 bases agree with TRBD1. V shed 1 base and J 6 bases; nucleotides not matched to a gene: 8. CDR3 length equals 15 residues. The germline gives CDR1 MDHEN, CDR2 SYDVKM. The CDR3 here is CASSLSGTGMPEQYF. CDR3 DNA sequence: TGTGCCAGCAGTTTATCCGGGACAGGAATGCCCGAGCAGTACTTC.

This clone has just a few counts. The rearrangement links TRBV6-2 or TRBV6-3 to TRBJ1-5, with D maybe TRBD1 (5 bases). Germline lookup yields CDR1 MNHEY and CDR2 SVGEGT. There are 15 residues in the CDR3. V shed 6 bases and J shed 3 bases, with 15 bases lying between them. The CDR3 DNA follows: TGTGCCAGCAGCCTCTTCGGCAGGGACAATCAGCCCCAGCATTTT. Protein: CASSLFGRDNQPQHF.

V and J are TRBV7-2 and TRBJ1-2; D is undetermined. The V and J ends lost 5 bases and 0 bases respectively, with 16 bases between them. This CDR3 contains 16 residues. The V gene's germline CDR1 is SGHTA and CDR2 FQGNSA. CDR3 sequence (DNA): TGTGCCAGCAGCCCCGTCCGGTCGGTAGCTAACTATGGCTACACCTTC. Its translation is CASSPVRSVANYGYTF.

In this sample, this clone turned up a few times. This chain uses TRBV7-9 with TRBJ1-6, with D perhaps matching TRBD1 (5 bases). Germline CDR1 SEHNR, CDR2 FQNEAQ (reference sequence). CDR3 size: 13 residues. Trimming removed 7 bases from V and 7 bases from J, with 11 bases in between. The CDR3 sequence: CASTLGGNSPLHF. The CDR3 coding sequence is TGTGCCAGCACCTTGGGGGGGAATTCACCCCTCCACTTT.

V is TRBV6-5 and J is TRBJ1-1, with 8 bases lining up with TRBD1. The CDR3 runs 14 residues. Trimming at V came to 6 bases and at J to 7 bases, leaving 10 bases not matched to a gene. In germline, CDR1 is MNHEY, CDR2 SVGAGI. CDR3 loop: CASRPSGQGGEAFF. Written as DNA, the CDR3 is TGTGCCAGCAGACCTAGCGGACAGGGAGGTGAAGCTTTCTTT.

The chain is built from TRBV29-1 and TRBJ2-1; D gene uncertain. This CDR3 comprises 12 residues. Germline lookup yields CDR1 SQVTM and CDR2 ANQGSEA. Trimming pared 3 bases from V and 6 bases from J, leaving 9 bases between. In DNA form, the CDR3 reads TGCAGCGTTGATTCGATTCCCAATGAGCAGTTCTTC. This gives the protein CSVDSIPNEQFF.

The chain links TRBV18 to TRBJ2-1; 11 bases map to TRBD1. The junction had 5 bases not matched to a gene; V was cut back by 3 bases and J by 4 bases. Per germline, CDR1 KGHSH and CDR2 LQKENI. This CDR3 is 16 amino acids long. CDR3 nucleotide sequence: TGTGCCAGCTCACCTGGACAGGGGGCTAGGTACAATGAGCAGTTCTTC. Its translation: CASSPGQGARYNEQFF.

The genes are TRBV24-1 and TRBJ2-3; TRBD2 is a possible D gene (6 bases). Germline V gene lookup returns CDR1 KGHDR and CDR2 SFDVKD. The CDR3 covers 17 residues. V lost 4 bases to trimming and J lost 2 bases, with 18 bases between them. The CDR3 reads CATSETGLSSDTDTQYF. The CDR3 region has the DNA TGTGCCACCAGTGAAACGGGACTTTCGTCAGACACAGATACGCAGTATTTT.

This chain uses TRBV27 with TRBJ2-5; 8 bases match TRBD2. The junction had 9 bases not matched to a gene; V was cut back by 5 bases and J by 1 base. This CDR3 is 16 amino acids long. Germline assignment: CDR1 MNHEY and CDR2 SMNVEV (reference sequence). This CDR3 is CASSRLPGTSQETQYF. DNA of the CDR3: TGTGCCAGCAGTAGACTACCCGGGACTAGCCAAGAGACCCAGTACTTC.

The chain couples TRBV5-4 to TRBJ1-2; D may be TRBD1 (6 bases). CDR1 SGHNT and CDR2 YYREEE come from the germline V gene (reference sequence). This CDR3 has 15 amino acids. V was clipped by 4 bases and J by 4 bases, with 17 bases between them. The CDR3 nucleotides are TGTGCCAGCAGCCAAAACCCCACAGGGCTCTATGGCTACACCTTC. Its protein is CASSQNPTGLYGYTF.

The chain links TRBV6-6 to TRBJ1-2; maybe TRBD1 (5 bases). Between the trimmed V and J ends, which lost 7 bases and 1 base, there was a span of 7 bases. Germline lookup yields CDR1 MNHNY and CDR2 SVGAGI (reference sequence). This CDR3 contains 12 residues. The CDR3 bases are TGTGCCAGCACCCAGGGTAACTATGGCTACACCTTC. Translated: CASTQGNYGYTF.

This clone appeared once. The J gene is TRBJ1-2, the V gene TRBV5-1; 8 bases match TRBD1. The CDR3 is 14 residues long. V was clipped by 1 base and J by 4 bases; unmatched bases: 3. The V gene's germline CDR1 is SGHRS and CDR2 YFSETQ. The CDR3 here is CASSLPDRGYGYTF. The CDR3, as DNA: TGCGCCAGCAGCTTGCCCGACAGGGGCTATGGCTACACCTTC.

The CDR3 region has the DNA TGTGCCAGCAGGCTTATCGGGACAGACAATAGCAATCAGCCCCAGCATTTT. Protein sequence: CASRLIGTDNSNQPQHF. V is TRBV27 and J is TRBJ1-5, with TRBD1 matching 7 bases. Germline lookup yields CDR1 MNHEY and CDR2 SMNVEV (reference sequence). CDR3 length: 17 residues. Trimming at V came to 6 bases and at J to 0 bases, leaving 11 bases not matched to a gene.

This clone was seen a single time. The rearrangement joins TRBV15 to TRBJ2-2, with D uncertain. Germline V gives CDR1 LNHNV, CDR2 YYDKDF (reference sequence). The CDR3 consists of 14 residues. V was pared by 6 bases and J by 6 bases, with 14 bases between. The CDR3 DNA is TGTGCCACCAGTCCGCACCCCACAGCCGGGGAGCTGTTTTTT. Translated: CATSPHPTAGELFF.

The gene calls are TRBV2 and TRBJ2-7, with D tentatively TRBD2 (5 bases). V shed 2 bases and J shed 3 bases, with 14 bases lying between them. Germline values: CDR1 SNHLY, CDR2 FYNNEI. CDR3 length: 15 residues. The CDR3 sequence is CASSETGTVGYEQYF. The CDR3 nucleotides are TGTGCCAGCAGTGAAACGGGAACAGTTGGCTACGAGCAGTACTTC.

This sequence joins TRBV6-5 and TRBJ1-1, with a tentative D call TRBD1 (5 bases). The germline CDR1 and CDR2 sequences are MNHEY and SVGAGI. The CDR3 is 12 amino acids. Trimming stripped 6 bases from V and 4 bases from J, with 9 bases between. CDR3 nucleotides: TGTGCCAGCAGCCAGGGAAGCACTGAAGCTTTCTTT. Residues: CASSQGSTEAFF.

CDR3 sequence reads: CASSPPGQGLRGYTF. CDR3 in DNA: TGCGCCAGCAGCCCACCGGGACAGGGATTAAGGGGCTACACCTTC. The chain carries TRBV4-1 and TRBJ1-2; the match to TRBD1 covers 9 bases. CDR3 length equals 15 residues. Germline trimming cut 4 bases from V and 8 bases from J; bases unmatched to any gene: 11. Germline V gene sequence: CDR1 MGHRA, CDR2 YSYEKL.

The J gene is TRBJ1-2, the V gene TRBV30; D gene unclear. CDR3 size: 14 residues. Germline CDR1 is GTSNPN and CDR2 is SVGIG (reference sequence). V was clipped by 0 bases and J by 2 bases, with 10 bases between them. The CDR3 loop is CAWSVEQMNYGYTF. The DNA of the CDR3 is TGTGCCTGGAGTGTAGAACAGATGAACTATGGCTACACCTTC.

The gene calls are TRBV6-6 and TRBJ1-1; weak D call: TRBD1 (5 bases). Trimming pared 5 bases from V and 4 bases from J, leaving 11 bases between. CDR3 length equals 13 residues. Germline V CDR1 and CDR2: MNHNY, SVGAGI (reference sequence). The DNA for the CDR3 is TGTGCCAGCAGTCCCCCGGGGCGCACTGAAGCTTTCTTT. Protein sequence: CASSPPGRTEAFF.

This clone was observed a single time. The gene calls are TRBV4-1 and TRBJ2-3; TRBD2 is a possible D gene (5 bases). The CDR3 has 15 amino acids. The germline V and J ends were trimmed by 1 base and 1 base, with 9 bases remaining between them. CDR1 and CDR2 (germline): MGHRA, YSYEKL. CDR3 nucleotide sequence: TGCGCCAGCAGCCAAGGTACCGGGGGCACAGATACGCAGTATTTT. Protein: CASSQGTGGTDTQYF.

Here the CDR3 reads CASSQDGTGRQETQYF. The CDR3 DNA reads as TGCGCCAGCAGCCAAGATGGGACTGGACGGCAAGAGACCCAGTACTTC. The rearrangement joins TRBV4-1 to TRBJ2-5; a possible D gene is TRBD2 (6 bases). V dropped 0 bases and J dropped 2 bases, with 13 bases sitting between them. The germline V gene encodes CDR1 MGHRA and CDR2 YSYEKL. The CDR3 sequence is 16 residues long.

The chain uses TRBV19 and TRBJ1-2; 11 nucleotides line up with TRBD1. The germline gives CDR1 LNHDA, CDR2 SQIVND (reference sequence). Trimming cost V 11 bases and J 5 bases; bases outside gene matches: 7. This CDR3 region has 13 residues. CDR3 DNA: TGTGCCGCAGCGGACAGGGGGCTTTATGGCTACACCTTC. This encodes CAAADRGLYGYTF.

Comments on this clone: Other DNA sequences in this sample translate to the same CDR3. V is TRBV3-1 (or the pseudogene TRBV3-2) and J is TRBJ1-2; unclear D gene. V was shortened by 0 bases and J by 8 bases, with 7 bases between the two germline ends. The germline CDR1 and CDR2 sequences are LGHDT and YNNKEL (reference sequence). The CDR3 covers 12 residues. CDR3 coding DNA: TGTGCCAGCAGCCAAGATCGAGGGGGCTACACCTTC. Encoded protein: CASSQDRGGYTF.

This clone has a handful of counts. The chain couples TRBV6-1 to TRBJ2-7; D may be TRBD1 (6 bases). The CDR3 loop spans 14 amino acids. Trimming removed 1 base from V and 4 bases from J, with 11 bases in between. Germline assignment: CDR1 MNHNS and CDR2 SASEGT. CDR3 sequence (DNA): TGTGCCAGCAGTGAAGAGACAGGAAATTACGAGCAGTACTTC. Translation: CASSEETGNYEQYF.

The chain couples TRBV6-4 to TRBJ2-7; D remains unclear. The CDR3 spans 12 residues. The ends were cut back, 7 bases at V and 4 bases at J, with 11 bases in the middle. CDR1 and CDR2 (germline): MRHNA, SNTAGT. The CDR3: CASIGEWYEQYF. CDR3 in DNA: TGTGCCAGCATTGGGGAATGGTACGAGCAGTACTTC.

The rearrangement links TRBV2 to TRBJ2-5, with 9 bases that match TRBD1. In germline, CDR1 is SNHLY, CDR2 FYNNEI. The CDR3 has 14 amino acids. After removal of 7 bases from V and 5 bases from J, the junction contained 8 bases not matched to a gene. The CDR3 region is CASKTGTGWETQYF. The CDR3 nucleotides are TGTGCCAGCAAAACCGGGACAGGGTGGGAGACCCAGTACTTC.

This rearrangement joins TRBV30 to TRBJ1-3; 8 bases line up with TRBD1. The junction had 4 bases not matched to a gene; V was cut back by 2 bases and J by 4 bases. The CDR3 extends over 14 amino acids. CDR1 is GTSNPN and CDR2 is SVGIG in the germline V gene (reference sequence). Here the CDR3 reads CAWSQGTGGNTIYF. Here the CDR3 DNA reads TGTGCCTGGAGTCAGGGGACAGGCGGAAACACCATATATTTT.